This entry describes one TCR beta chain. The antigen remains unidentified. V was shortened by 5 bases and J by 3 bases, with 13 bases between the two germline ends. The germline gives CDR1 MDHEN, CDR2 SYDVKM. This CDR3 spans 14 amino acids. Clones were read by immunoSEQ multiplex PCR, and TCRdb kept only the in-frame ones, dropping some. Among roughly 100,000 clones, approximately 86% were seen once, and the ten largest hold 3% to 4%. These data originate in a study of T cell responses to AZD1222 COVID-19 vaccine. The study, taken as a whole, reports: Spike-specific TCR breadth rose after two AZD1222 doses, and depth rose as well. Vaccine-associated CD4 TCRs ranged over spike, dominating at 160-218 and 743-854. No day 14 peak samples; only post-peak repertoires were characterized. Only a handful of AZD1222 recipients, several in all, had baseline seropositivity.

The sample here was peripheral blood, taken 28 days after the second dose of the MenACWY control vaccine. The receptor comes from an adult who received the MenACWY meningococcal vaccine as a control. This rearrangement joins TRBV28 to TRBJ1-2; D call uncertain. This chain's CDR3 is CASSPTIRDYGYTF. DNA for the CDR3: TGTGCCAGCAGTCCCACTATCAGAGACTATGGCTACACCTTC.